This entry lists 9 T cell receptor beta chains sequenced from one sample in a study of CD8 T cells in ankylosing spondylitis. TCRdb re-analysed the 5' RACE reads in MiXCR, keeping a single row per CDR3 protein. The sample has fewer than 400,000 distinct CDR3 sequences, roughly 15% seen once; the top ten hold around 0.99%. Input material: blood, either unsorted or a sorted T cell fraction (not recorded which). The origin of the receptors is a male donor with ankylosing spondylitis or in good health (not recorded which).

This clonotype came up a few times. The chain links TRBV21-1 to TRBJ2-7; the table's D gene call, TRBD1, was not cross checked with the DNA. TRBV21-1 counts as a pseudogene. This CDR3 contains 13 residues. The CDR3 protein is CASSPPDSYEQYF. CDR3 in DNA: TGTGCCAGCAGCCCTCCGGACAGCTACGAGCAGTACTTC.

The V gene is TRBV5-1, the J gene TRBJ1-2, with TRBD1 matching over 10 bases. This CDR3 contains 14 residues. Germline V lookup: CDR1 SGHRS, CDR2 YFSETQ. The trim removed 4 bases at V and 7 bases at J, leaving 7 bases unmatched. CDR3 in amino acids: CASSRDRGPGGYTF. The CDR3, as DNA: TGCGCCAGCAGCCGCGACAGGGGGCCTGGTGGCTACACCTTC.

The chain couples TRBV20-1 to TRBJ2-3; D is perhaps TRBD2 (5 bases). The CDR3 is made up of 13 amino acids. Germline values: CDR1 DFQATT, CDR2 SNEGSKA (reference sequence). V lost 6 bases and J 2 bases, leaving 12 bases between the germline ends. In nucleotides, the CDR3 is TGCAGTGCGAGGGCAGGCTCCACAGATACGCAGTATTTT. Translation: CSARAGSTDTQYF.

This chain connects TRBV6-5 to TRBJ2-7; TRBD2 matches at 9 bases. The CDR3 is 16 residues long. The junction had 7 bases not matched to a gene; V was cut back by 2 bases and J by 2 bases. Germline V gene sequence: CDR1 MNHEY, CDR2 SVGAGI. Here the CDR3 DNA reads TGTGCCAGCAGTTACGTAATGACTAGCGGAACCTACGAGCAGTACTTC. This codes for CASSYVMTSGTYEQYF.

The chain joins TRBV3-1 to TRBJ2-2; TRBD1 matches 8 bases. Germline CDR1 and CDR2: LGHDT and YNNKEL (reference sequence). This CDR3 is 17 amino acids long. V lost 5 bases to trimming and J lost 0 bases; unmatched junction nucleotides: 8. CDR3 amino acids: CASSNPQGAANTGELFF. The DNA for the CDR3 is TGTGCCAGCAGCAATCCTCAGGGGGCTGCGAACACCGGGGAGCTGTTTTTT.

This clonotype was seen a few times. The rearrangement joins TRBV6-1 to TRBJ2-5; the match to TRBD2 covers 7 bases. The germline V gene encodes CDR1 MNHNS and CDR2 SASEGT. This CDR3 spans 16 amino acids. V lost 6 bases and J lost 4; bases outside the gene matches: 14. CDR3 protein: CASRAWDGRRAETQYF. CDR3 sequence (DNA): TGTGCCAGCAGGGCCTGGGACGGGAGGCGGGCAGAGACCCAGTACTTC.

The V gene is TRBV5-1, the J gene TRBJ1-4; no clear D gene. CDR1 is SGHRS and CDR2 is YFSETQ in the germline V gene. There are 15 residues in the CDR3. Trimming removed 1 base at V and 11 bases at J, with 18 bases between. The CDR3 coding sequence is TGCGCCAGCAGCTTGCGTTCGGGCGCGTTTATGAAACTGTTTTTT. Translation: CASSLRSGAFMKLFF.

DNA for the CDR3: TGTGCCAGCAGTAAGACAGGGCCCACTGAAGCTTTCTTT. Its translation: CASSKTGPTEAFF. The chain joins TRBV2 to TRBJ1-1; TRBD1 matches at 7 bases. J was trimmed by 4 bases and V by 5 bases; bases with no gene match: 4. The length of the CDR3 is 13 residues. Germline-derived CDR1 and CDR2 are SNHLY and FYNNEI.

This clonotype was counted between two and nine times. The V gene is TRBV11-1, the J gene TRBJ2-2; 8 positions match TRBD2. The germline CDR1 and CDR2 sequences are SGHAT and FQDESV (reference sequence). This CDR3 has 18 residues. V was clipped by 3 bases and J by 0 bases; unmatched bases: 9. The CDR3 reads CASSFETSVHANTGELFF. The CDR3 DNA sequence: TGTGCCAGCAGCTTCGAGACTAGCGTCCACGCGAACACCGGGGAGCTGTTTTTT.